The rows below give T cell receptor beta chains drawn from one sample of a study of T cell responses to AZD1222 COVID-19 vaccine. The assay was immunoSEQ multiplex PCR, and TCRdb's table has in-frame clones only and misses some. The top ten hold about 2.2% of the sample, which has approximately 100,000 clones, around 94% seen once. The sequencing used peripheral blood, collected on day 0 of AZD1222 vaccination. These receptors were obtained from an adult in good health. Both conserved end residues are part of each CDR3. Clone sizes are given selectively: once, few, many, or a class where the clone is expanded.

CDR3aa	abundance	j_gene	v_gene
CASSPEPWGTSYEQYF	.	TRBJ2-7	TRBV5-8
CASSRFESHGYTF	.	TRBJ1-2	TRBV7-2
CASSVGGLAVYEQYF	.	TRBJ2-7	TRBV9
CASTLGRAGAGELFF	.	TRBJ2-2	TRBV28
CASSASSTGYNSPLHF	.	TRBJ1-6	TRBV11-2
CASSHRGSYNEQFF	.	TRBJ2-1	TRBV3-1/TRBV3-2
CASSPSTSYEQYF	.	TRBJ2-7	TRBV6-6
CASSLGGLADYNEQFF	.	TRBJ2-1	TRBV5-4
CASSVFDRGNTEAFF	.	TRBJ1-1	TRBV25-1
CASSIDGNLYPPLHF	.	TRBJ1-6	TRBV19
CASSYWGGSYNEQFF	.	TRBJ2-1	TRBV7-2
CASGTRLAVEGTQYF	.	TRBJ2-5	TRBV12-5
CASSLVVLGSEAFF	.	TRBJ1-1	TRBV5-6
CASSLAGGEQYF	.	TRBJ2-7	TRBV7-2
CASARGGTDTQYF	few	TRBJ2-3	TRBV7-3
CASSPGTSETDTQYF	few	TRBJ2-3	TRBV19
CASSLVGVTGGRYNEQFF	once	TRBJ2-1	TRBV11-3
CASSSNSYEQYF	once	TRBJ2-7	TRBV7-9
CASSPGVGSQPQHF	.	TRBJ1-5	TRBV6-5
CASRGDRAGNTEAFF	.	TRBJ1-1	TRBV6-5
CASSAPNSGTSQFF	.	TRBJ2-1	TRBV7-2
CASGGGQTTDTQYF	.	TRBJ2-3	TRBV27
CATGNYGYTF	.	TRBJ1-2	TRBV12-3/TRBV12-4
CASNLQGPHPGAFF	.	TRBJ1-1	TRBV5-6
CATSVSAGTGEQYF	.	TRBJ2-7	TRBV24-1
CAWSVGTGTPYEQYF	.	TRBJ2-7	TRBV30
CASSTTPAGYTF	.	TRBJ1-2	TRBV6-2/TRBV6-3
CASSVDLAREQYF	.	TRBJ2-7	TRBV9
CAWSGGYEQYF	once	TRBJ2-7	TRBV30
CASSASSLQPYNSPLHF	.	TRBJ1-6	TRBV2
CASSFGERGETQYF	once	TRBJ2-5	TRBV5-1
CATREDGNTEAFF	once	TRBJ1-1	TRBV24-1
CASWGLVNEQFF	.	TRBJ2-1	TRBV23-1
CASRDYGGGNTEAFF	.	TRBJ1-1	TRBV11-2
CASSQDGGTGEENTEAFF	.	TRBJ1-1	TRBV14
CASSLEGVGTEAFF	few	TRBJ1-1	TRBV7-9
CASSKRTGAWGNQPQHF	.	TRBJ1-5	TRBV2
CASSLGSIFDYGYTF	.	TRBJ1-2	TRBV7-9
CASSQPGLAGGSSYNEQFF	.	TRBJ2-1	TRBV5-1
CASSRRGTGQITGELFF	.	TRBJ2-2	TRBV9
CASSQSYRENQPQHF	.	TRBJ1-5	TRBV3-1/TRBV3-2
CASSPRWGSYEQYF	.	TRBJ2-7	TRBV5-6
CASRSSDRGSDTQYF	.	TRBJ2-3	TRBV6-5
CATQRGPSYGYTF	.	TRBJ1-2	TRBV19
CASSGRSNTEAFF	.	TRBJ1-1	TRBV6-1
CASTQRREKLFF	.	TRBJ1-4	TRBV5-8
CASTERTGRYTEAFF	.	TRBJ1-1	TRBV19
CASLATMNTEAFF	.	TRBJ1-1	TRBV19
CASSPLPVAGANYGYTF	.	TRBJ1-2	TRBV5-4
CAWGLGLGESYEQYF	.	TRBJ2-7	TRBV30
CASSDPSGGSPSSYNEQFF	once	TRBJ2-1	TRBV2
CASSVTAGLDGYTF	.	TRBJ1-2	TRBV2
CASSLTLAGATDTQYF	.	TRBJ2-3	TRBV7-2
CATSDHGTGRSGYTF	.	TRBJ1-2	TRBV24-1
CASSEGLPYEKVMFF	.	TRBJ1-4	TRBV5-1
CASSNEGGGKTQYF	.	TRBJ2-5	TRBV18
CASSRAGINEQFF	once	TRBJ2-1	TRBV25-1
CASSPEGIVNEQFF	once	TRBJ2-1	TRBV5-1
CASSPRPGSSGNTIYF	.	TRBJ1-3	TRBV7-2
CASSYRFPSGNTIYF	.	TRBJ1-3	TRBV14